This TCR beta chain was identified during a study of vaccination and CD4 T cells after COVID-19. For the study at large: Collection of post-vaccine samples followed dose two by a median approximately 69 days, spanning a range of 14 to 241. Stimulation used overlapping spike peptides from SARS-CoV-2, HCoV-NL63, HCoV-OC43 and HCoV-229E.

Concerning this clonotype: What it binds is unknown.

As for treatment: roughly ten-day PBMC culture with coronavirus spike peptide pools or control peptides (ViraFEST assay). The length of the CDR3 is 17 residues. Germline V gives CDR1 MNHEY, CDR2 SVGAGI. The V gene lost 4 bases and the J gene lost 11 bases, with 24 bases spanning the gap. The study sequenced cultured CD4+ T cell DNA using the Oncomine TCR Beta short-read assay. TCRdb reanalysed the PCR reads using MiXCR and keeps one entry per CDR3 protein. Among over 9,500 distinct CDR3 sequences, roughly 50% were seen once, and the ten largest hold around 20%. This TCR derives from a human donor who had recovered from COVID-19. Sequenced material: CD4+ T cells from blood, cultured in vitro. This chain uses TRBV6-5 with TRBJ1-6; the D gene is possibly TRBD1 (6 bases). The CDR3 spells CASSFQNRARGNPPLHF. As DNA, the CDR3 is TGTGCCAGCAGTTTCCAAAACAGGGCTCGGGGAAATCCACCCCTCCACTTT.